Below, 9 T cell receptor beta chains from the same sample are listed, as sequenced in a study of T cell responses to AZD1222 COVID-19 vaccine (dated by TCRdb to the early 2020s). What this sample's time point label stands for: baseline before first vaccination. Library preparation employed the immunoSEQ multiplex PCR assay. In TCRdb, the immuneACCESS table is reduced to in-frame sequences with V and J assigned. These tables do not hold every clone; where another copy was compared, an unresolved V gene accounts for under half, and the others remain unexplained. The sample table records about 150,000 clones; about nine tenths of these occur just once. Clones ranked in the top ten supply less than 2.5% of the sample. The specimen comprised peripheral blood, sampled on day 0 of AZD1222 vaccination. These receptors were collected from an adult in good health.

The chain carries TRBV28 and TRBJ1-2, with D hard to call. CDR1 is MDHEN, CDR2 SYDVKM, per germline. V was pared by 6 bases and J by 4 bases, with 15 bases between. This CDR3 is built from 14 residues. The CDR3 reads CASSTPGRFYGYTF. As DNA, the CDR3 is TGTGCCAGCAGCACACCCGGACGTTTCTATGGCTACACCTTC.

The gene calls are TRBV19 and TRBJ2-2; 8 bases are shared with TRBD1. This CDR3 is 16 amino acids long. Looked up from germline, CDR1 is LNHDA and CDR2 is SQIVND (reference sequence). J gave up 2 bases and V 6 bases, and 8 bases lay outside the gene matches. The CDR3 protein is CASSPPGTGNTGELFF. CDR3 DNA: TGTGCCAGTAGCCCGCCCGGGACAGGTAACACCGGGGAGCTGTTTTTT.

V is TRBV14 and J is TRBJ1-1; 7 nucleotides match TRBD1. The CDR3 loop spans 15 amino acids. From germline, CDR1 is SGHDN and CDR2 FVKESK. V was pared by 4 bases and J by 4 bases, with 9 bases of the junction left unmatched. CDR3 in DNA: TGTGCCAGCAGCCGGCGAACAGGGGCTATCACTGAAGCTTTCTTT. It translates to CASSRRTGAITEAFF.

This chain uses TRBV4-3 with TRBJ2-5, with unresolved D. In germline, CDR1 is LGHNA, CDR2 YSLEER. The CDR3 contains 13 residues. V lost 0 bases, J lost 3 bases, and 5 bases lay in between. CDR3 bases: TGCGCCAGCAGCCAAGATACCGAAGAGACCCAGTACTTC. Its protein product is CASSQDTEETQYF.

The chain recombines TRBV29-1 with TRBJ2-2; 9 bases are a match to TRBD2. The V gene's germline CDR1 is SQVTM and CDR2 ANQGSEA. CDR3 length: 15 amino acids. J was trimmed by 5 bases and V by 7 bases; bases with no gene match: 11. The DNA for the CDR3 is TGCAGCGCCACGACTAGCGGAGGAGGGACCGGGGAGCTGTTTTTT. Translating it yields CSATTSGGGTGELFF.

There are a few counts of this clone. V is TRBV3-1 (or the pseudogene TRBV3-2) and J is TRBJ1-1; unclear D gene. Per germline, CDR1 LGHDT and CDR2 YNNKEL (reference sequence). V gave up 0 bases and J gave up 1 base, with 9 bases separating them. The CDR3 is 15 residues long. CDR3 in DNA: TGTGCCAGCAGCCAAGAAGAGGACGAGAACACTGAAGCTTTCTTT. It encodes CASSQEEDENTEAFF.

The chain is built from TRBV7-9 and TRBJ2-6; perhaps D is TRBD1 or TRBD2 (5 bases each). This CDR3 is built from 19 residues. CDR1 is SEHNR and CDR2 is FQNEAQ in the germline V gene (reference sequence). Trimming removed 0 bases at V and 3 bases at J, with 18 bases between. The CDR3 DNA follows: TGTGCCAGCAGCTTAGCGGATAGAGTTACGGGGCGTGGGGCCAACGTCCTGACTTTC. This sequence encodes CASSLADRVTGRGANVLTF.

This clone came up a few times. The J gene is TRBJ1-5, the V gene TRBV6-6; the D is unclear. CDR3 length: 14 residues. Germline loops: CDR1 MNHNY, CDR2 SVGAGI (reference sequence). The V end lost 8 bases, the J end lost 5 bases, and 16 bases lay between the germline ends. This CDR3 is CASGRQPSYQPQHF. The CDR3 DNA is TGTGCCAGCGGCAGACAACCATCCTATCAGCCCCAGCATTTT.

V gene TRBV7-3 combines with J gene TRBJ1-1; D might be TRBD1 (6 bases). Germline V gene lookup returns CDR1 SGHTA and CDR2 FQGTGA. Trimming removed 2 bases from V and 1 base from J, with 8 bases in between. The CDR3 contains 14 residues. CDR3 in amino acids: CASSLGQWNTEAFF. CDR3 nucleotides: TGTGCCAGCAGCTTAGGACAGTGGAACACTGAAGCTTTCTTT. Using reference TRBV7-3 and TRBJ1-1 for the parts outside the CDR3, the full variable domain is GAGVSQTPSNKVTEKGKYVELRCDPISGHTALYWYRQSLGQGPEFLIYFQGTGAADDSGLPNDRFFAVRPEGSVSTLKIQRTERGDSAVYLCASSLGQWNTEAFFGQGTRLTVV.